Included here is one TCR beta chain sequence, with context. The data derive from a study of cytomegalovirus exposure and HLA in healthy donors. The protocol was immunoSEQ multiplex PCR, while the TCRdb copy is restricted to in-frame clones and leaves out a portion. The data show about 150,000 clones, about 86% seen once. Trimming removed 5 bases at V and 3 bases at J, with 17 bases between. Germline CDR1 reads SGHAT; CDR2 reads FQDESV (reference sequence). The CDR3 contains 15 residues. The chain joins TRBV11-1 to TRBJ2-7, with D maybe TRBD1 (5 bases). Sequences were obtained from PBMCs. The clonotype comes from a human donor in good health. CDR3: CASSQHEGVNYEQYF. The CDR3 nucleotides read TGTGCCAGCAGCCAACACGAAGGGGTGAACTACGAGCAGTACTTC.